A selection of T cell receptor beta chains follows, all from one sample in a study of blood T cell repertoires in COVID-19. Clones were sequenced by immunoSEQ multiplex PCR, and TCRdb holds only the in-frame ones, with some missing. This sample has 85,000 to 100,000 clones; around nine tenths occur once, and the top ten carry approximately 20%. The sequenced material came from peripheral blood. The receptor set was obtained from a woman aged 60 to 75 with COVID-19, enrolled during active disease. Each CDR3 is given without its conserved first and last residue. The order of the fields is J gene, CDR3 length, V gene, CDR3 protein.

j_gene: TRBJ1-2; len: 11; v_gene: TRBV5-1; CDR3aa: ASSLGQSYGYT
j_gene: TRBJ1-3; len: 12; v_gene: TRBV10-1; CDR3aa: ASSDPGLGNTIY
j_gene: TRBJ2-5; len: 13; v_gene: TRBV5-4; CDR3aa: ASSPLAGGPETQY
j_gene: TRBJ2-2; len: 14; v_gene: TRBV5-1; CDR3aa: ASSLGTGYRPGELF
j_gene: TRBJ1-2; len: 11; v_gene: TRBV2; CDR3aa: ASSEGRPSQDT
j_gene: TRBJ1-2; len: 15; v_gene: TRBV4-2; CDR3aa: ASSAGTGAVGDYGYT
j_gene: TRBJ2-3; len: 11; v_gene: TRBV12-3/TRBV12-4; CDR3aa: ASSFVLAGTQY
j_gene: TRBJ2-3; len: 11; v_gene: TRBV19; CDR3aa: ARRGYVSDTQY
j_gene: TRBJ2-3; len: 13; v_gene: TRBV5-1; CDR3aa: ASSLRDRGTDTQY
j_gene: TRBJ2-1; len: 13; v_gene: TRBV11-2; CDR3aa: ASSLGRGGPREQF
j_gene: TRBJ1-5; len: 14; v_gene: TRBV19; CDR3aa: ASSTQPRKEAQPQH
j_gene: TRBJ1-1; len: 11; v_gene: TRBV19; CDR3aa: ASSITRNTEAF
j_gene: TRBJ1-4; len: 11; v_gene: TRBV12-3/TRBV12-4; CDR3aa: ASRGATNEKLF
j_gene: TRBJ1-2; len: 12; v_gene: TRBV9; CDR3aa: ASSVDLGDYGYT
j_gene: TRBJ2-5; len: 14; v_gene: TRBV2; CDR3aa: ASSVHRGTNQETQY
j_gene: TRBJ1-2; len: 13; v_gene: TRBV5-3; CDR3aa: ARSSRDRLFYGYT
j_gene: TRBJ1-5; len: 12; v_gene: TRBV18; CDR3aa: ASSPQGSNQPQH
j_gene: TRBJ2-5; len: 10; v_gene: TRBV28; CDR3aa: ASRQGGKTQY
j_gene: TRBJ2-7; len: 12; v_gene: TRBV6-2/TRBV6-3; CDR3aa: ASSERGGPYEQY
j_gene: TRBJ2-1; len: 14; v_gene: TRBV7-2; CDR3aa: ASRLTSGGTRNEQF
j_gene: TRBJ1-2; len: 13; v_gene: TRBV7-2; CDR3aa: ASRSGQPTIYGYT
j_gene: TRBJ2-7; len: 11; v_gene: TRBV28; CDR3aa: ASMGHLSYEQY
j_gene: TRBJ1-5; len: 14; v_gene: TRBV19; CDR3aa: ASSTYGRGINQPQH
j_gene: TRBJ1-1; len: 14; v_gene: TRBV18; CDR3aa: ASSTSTGLMNTEAF
j_gene: TRBJ2-2; len: 10; v_gene: TRBV5-6; CDR3aa: ASSRGTGELF
j_gene: TRBJ2-7; len: 10; v_gene: TRBV7-9; CDR3aa: ASRTGINEQY
j_gene: TRBJ1-3; len: 13; v_gene: TRBV19; CDR3aa: ASSISGFGGNTIY
j_gene: TRBJ2-7; len: 12; v_gene: TRBV2; CDR3aa: ASRSAGGNYEQY
j_gene: TRBJ1-5; len: 12; v_gene: TRBV6-2/TRBV6-3; CDR3aa: ASSYSGRAGTQH
j_gene: TRBJ2-2; len: 14; v_gene: TRBV3-1/TRBV3-2; CDR3aa: ASSQVRVPSTGELF
j_gene: TRBJ1-1; len: 9; v_gene: TRBV7-9; CDR3aa: ASRKQGEAF
j_gene: TRBJ1-1; len: 12; v_gene: TRBV7-9; CDR3aa: ASSPGTGGTEAF
j_gene: TRBJ2-7; len: 12; v_gene: TRBV27; CDR3aa: ASSSSGGTGEQY
j_gene: TRBJ2-3; len: 16; v_gene: TRBV4-1; CDR3aa: ASSQGAAAFVHTDTQY
j_gene: TRBJ1-1; len: 12; v_gene: TRBV5-6; CDR3aa: ASSLLTFNTEAF
j_gene: TRBJ1-4; len: 13; v_gene: TRBV5-6; CDR3aa: ASSLNIGLREKLF
j_gene: TRBJ1-4; len: 13; v_gene: TRBV15; CDR3aa: ATSRDRGRVRKLF
j_gene: TRBJ2-7; len: 13; v_gene: TRBV5-4; CDR3aa: ASSARDRGSYEQY
j_gene: TRBJ1-1; len: 11; v_gene: TRBV4-2; CDR3aa: ASSQEGEDKAF
j_gene: TRBJ2-1; len: 14; v_gene: TRBV9; CDR3aa: ASSGPGLVRYNEQF
j_gene: TRBJ1-1; len: 12; v_gene: TRBV5-1; CDR3aa: ASSLDRGVTEAF
j_gene: TRBJ2-3; len: 12; v_gene: TRBV6-2/TRBV6-3; CDR3aa: ASSLSGGLNTQY
j_gene: TRBJ2-5; len: 11; v_gene: TRBV6-5; CDR3aa: AASRRGGETQY
j_gene: TRBJ1-5; len: 13; v_gene: TRBV5-5; CDR3aa: ASRATGISNQPQH
j_gene: TRBJ2-7; len: 13; v_gene: TRBV6-5; CDR3aa: ASSPRTGPSYEQY
j_gene: TRBJ1-1; len: 11; v_gene: TRBV29-1; CDR3aa: SVEGENRGEAF
j_gene: TRBJ2-3; len: 12; v_gene: TRBV19; CDR3aa: ASRTRGVTDTQY
j_gene: TRBJ1-1; len: 10; v_gene: TRBV30; CDR3aa: ASPTGGTEAF
j_gene: TRBJ2-1; len: 12; v_gene: TRBV7-6; CDR3aa: ASSSGQAGNEQF
j_gene: TRBJ1-6; len: 19; v_gene: TRBV19; CDR3aa: ASSASRGQGARRVYNSPLH
j_gene: TRBJ1-5; len: 12; v_gene: TRBV5-5; CDR3aa: ASSLDSYNQPQH
j_gene: TRBJ1-1; len: 11; v_gene: TRBV5-1; CDR3aa: ASSPRGITEAF
j_gene: TRBJ1-2; len: 9; v_gene: TRBV30; CDR3aa: ALQGAFGYT